Listed here are 7 T cell receptor beta chains from one sample, sequenced in a study of blood T cell repertoires in COVID-19. Here immunoSEQ multiplex PCR was the method, and the copy in TCRdb shows in-frame clones only, minus some. The sample has about 22,000 clones, 60% to 85% seen once. The sample comprised peripheral blood. Receptors were obtained from a man aged 55 to 70 with active COVID-19.

The rearrangement uses TRBV27 and TRBJ1-1; D unclear. Germline V gene data show CDR1 as MNHEY and CDR2 as SMNVEV (reference sequence). CDR3 length: 13 residues. Trimming shortened V by 3 bases and J by 5 bases, and 10 bases separated the two germline ends. In nucleotides, the CDR3 is TGTGCCAGCAGTTTCGGCTTGAGGACTGAAGCTTTCTTT. This translates into CASSFGLRTEAFF.

V is TRBV7-8 and J is TRBJ2-5, with TRBD1 matching over 9 bases. The CDR3 spans 15 residues. Losses at the gene ends were 3 bases for V and 5 bases for J; bases not matched to a gene: 7. Looked up from germline, CDR1 is SGHVS and CDR2 is FQNEAQ. CDR3 coding DNA: TGTGCCAGCAGCTTGATGACAGGGGGTCAGGAGACCCAGTACTTC. Its protein is CASSLMTGGQETQYF.

The chain uses TRBV19 and TRBJ1-1; 10 bases agree with TRBD1. Germline V gene sequence: CDR1 LNHDA, CDR2 SQIVND (reference sequence). V lost 6 bases, J lost 2 bases, and 6 bases stayed unmatched. This CDR3 has 15 amino acids. The CDR3 loop is CASSRTGGVNTEAFF. The DNA of the CDR3 is TGTGCCAGTAGCCGGACAGGGGGGGTAAACACTGAAGCTTTCTTT.

V and J are TRBV7-2 and TRBJ2-1; 13 bases map to TRBD2. Germline values: CDR1 SGHTA, CDR2 FQGNSA. This CDR3 has 16 amino acids. V shed 2 bases, J shed 5 bases, and the junction held 3 bases outside the gene matches. The CDR3 protein is CASSLPGLAGHNEQFF. As DNA, the CDR3 is TGTGCCAGCAGCTTACCGGGACTAGCGGGACACAATGAGCAGTTCTTC.

V gene TRBV27 combines with J gene TRBJ2-7, with D possibly matching TRBD1 (6 bases). This CDR3 is built from 14 residues. Germline lookup yields CDR1 MNHEY and CDR2 SMNVEV (reference sequence). V gave up 3 bases and J gave up 0 bases, with 9 bases separating them. CDR3 sequence: CASSFRGPSYEQYF. The CDR3 DNA reads TGTGCCAGCAGTTTCAGGGGCCCCTCCTACGAGCAGTACTTC.

The J gene is TRBJ1-2, the V gene TRBV27; no reliable D call. The CDR3 sequence is 15 residues long. Germline V CDR1 and CDR2: MNHEY, SMNVEV (reference sequence). V lost 0 bases and J 0 bases, leaving 8 bases between the germline ends. The CDR3 region is CASSLSMAANYGYTF. DNA of the CDR3: TGTGCCAGCAGTTTATCGATGGCGGCTAACTATGGCTACACCTTC.

This chain joins TRBV7-3 and TRBJ1-2; D is possibly TRBD1 (5 bases). CDR3 length equals 16 residues. Trimming stripped 1 base from V and 6 bases from J, with 18 bases between. Germline values: CDR1 SGHTA, CDR2 FQGTGA. The CDR3 nucleotides are TGTGCCAGCAGCTTAATCGCCGGAGGTCCGGGGGATGGCTACACCTTC. Translating gives CASSLIAGGPGDGYTF.